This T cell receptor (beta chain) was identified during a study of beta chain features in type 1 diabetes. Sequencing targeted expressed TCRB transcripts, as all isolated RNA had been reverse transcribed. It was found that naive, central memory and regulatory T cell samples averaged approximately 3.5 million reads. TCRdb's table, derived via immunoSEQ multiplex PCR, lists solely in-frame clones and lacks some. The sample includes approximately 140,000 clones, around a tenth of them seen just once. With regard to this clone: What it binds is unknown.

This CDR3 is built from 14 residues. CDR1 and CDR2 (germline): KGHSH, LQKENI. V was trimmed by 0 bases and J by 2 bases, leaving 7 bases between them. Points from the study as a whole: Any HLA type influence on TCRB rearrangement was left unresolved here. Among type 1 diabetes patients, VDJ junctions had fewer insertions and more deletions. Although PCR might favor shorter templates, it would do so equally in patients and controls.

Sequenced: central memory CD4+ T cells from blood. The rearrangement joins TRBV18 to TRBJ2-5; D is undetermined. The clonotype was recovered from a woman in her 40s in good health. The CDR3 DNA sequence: TGTGCCAGCTCACCACCTAGCTTACAAGAGACCCAGTACTTC. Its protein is CASSPPSLQETQYF.